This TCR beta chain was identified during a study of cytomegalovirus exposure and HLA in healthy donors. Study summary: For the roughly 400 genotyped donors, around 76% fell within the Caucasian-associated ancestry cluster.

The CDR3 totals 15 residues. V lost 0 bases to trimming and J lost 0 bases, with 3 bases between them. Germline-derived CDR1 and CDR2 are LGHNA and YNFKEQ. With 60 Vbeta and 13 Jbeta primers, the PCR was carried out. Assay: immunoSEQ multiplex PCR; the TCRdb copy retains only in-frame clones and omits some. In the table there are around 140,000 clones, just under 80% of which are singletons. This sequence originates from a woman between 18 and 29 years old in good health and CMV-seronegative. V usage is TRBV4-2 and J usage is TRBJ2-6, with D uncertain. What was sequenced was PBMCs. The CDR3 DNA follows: TGTGCCAGCAGCCAAGAGGCCTCTGGGGCCAACGTCCTGACTTTC. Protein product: CASSQEASGANVLTF.